The 8 T cell receptor beta chains listed next were all sequenced from one sample in a study of OX40 agonist ivuxolimab in advanced cancers. TCRdb's copy holds only in-frame clones and misses some; the assay was immunoSEQ multiplex PCR. This table holds about 64,000 clones, 84% found once. The sample was CD4+ or CD8+ T cells sorted from blood, taken in a trial of the OX40 agonist ivuxolimab. These receptor sequences come from an adult with an advanced solid tumor such as melanoma, head and neck, liver or kidney cancer.

This clone was seen once. J is TRBJ2-7 and V is TRBV6-6; 7 positions agree with TRBD1. CDR1 and CDR2 from the germline V gene are MNHNY and SVGAGI (reference sequence). CDR3 length: 14 amino acids. With V trimmed by 6 bases and J by 0 bases, 5 bases remained unmatched. Written as DNA, the CDR3 is TGTGCCAGCAGACAACAGGGGAGCTCCTACGAGCAGTACTTC. Protein product: CASRQQGSSYEQYF.

This rearrangement joins TRBV7-9 to TRBJ1-3; D is ambiguous. CDR3 length equals 16 residues. In germline, CDR1 is SEHNR, CDR2 FQNEAQ (reference sequence). V was cut by 0 bases and J by 1 base, with 10 bases left in between. The CDR3 spells CASSLALGLSGNTIYF. CDR3 sequence (DNA): TGTGCCAGCAGCTTAGCCCTAGGGCTGTCTGGAAACACCATATATTTT.

This clone came up many times. The chain combines TRBV27 with TRBJ2-2, with D perhaps matching TRBD1 (5 bases). Germline lookup yields CDR1 MNHEY and CDR2 SMNVEV (reference sequence). The CDR3 contains 13 residues. V gave up 5 bases and J gave up 6 bases, with 10 bases separating them. CDR3 residues: CASSRLGPGELFF. The DNA for the CDR3 is TGTGCCAGCAGTAGGTTGGGGCCCGGGGAGCTGTTTTTT.

This clone has only one observation. V is TRBV6-5 and J is TRBJ2-7, with a possible D match to TRBD2 (6 bases). Trimming took off 8 bases at V and 0 bases at J, with 14 bases between the two ends. The CDR3 runs to 14 residues. Per germline, CDR1 MNHEY and CDR2 SVGAGI. For the CDR3, the DNA is TGTGCCAGCGCAAGCGGGTCTATCTCCTACGAGCAGTACTTC. This codes for CASASGSISYEQYF.

V is TRBV4-3 and J is TRBJ2-1; possibly TRBD1 for D (5 bases). CDR1 and CDR2 (germline): LGHNA, YSLEER. The CDR3 sequence is 16 residues long. V was cut by 2 bases and J by 7 bases, with 18 bases left in between. The CDR3 protein is CASSQKGKGFRNEQFF. DNA of the CDR3: TGCGCCAGCAGCCAAAAGGGGAAGGGGTTTAGGAATGAGCAGTTCTTC.

V and J are TRBV13 and TRBJ1-2; D remains ambiguous. Trimming pared 5 bases from V and 4 bases from J, leaving 14 bases between. The CDR3 consists of 14 residues. CDR1 and CDR2 from the germline V gene are PRHDT and FYEKMQ (reference sequence). The CDR3 DNA reads TGTGCCAGCAGCCCCAGCCGGCGGAGCTATGGCTACACCTTC. Encoded protein: CASSPSRRSYGYTF.

V usage is TRBV7-5 and J usage is TRBJ2-7; no DNA check was done on the table's D call, TRBD1. TRBV7-5 is marked as a pseudogene. CDR3 size: 13 residues. The CDR3 DNA follows: TGTGCCAGCAGCAGGACAGGGGAAGGCGAGCAGTACTTC. This codes for CASSRTGEGEQYF.

The chain couples TRBV5-8 to TRBJ2-3; D remains ambiguous. CDR3 length: 14 amino acids. V gave up 0 bases and J gave up 2 bases, with 7 bases separating them. From germline, CDR1 is SGHTS and CDR2 YDEGEE. The CDR3 reads CASSLGGFTDTQYF. CDR3 bases: TGTGCCAGCAGCTTGGGGGGATTCACAGATACGCAGTATTTT.